This TCR beta chain stems from a study of blood T cell repertoires in COVID-19. Study-level background: T cells, B-cell-depleted T cells, or PBMCs provided the cDNA or gDNA that served as material.

Clones were sequenced by immunoSEQ multiplex PCR, and TCRdb holds only the in-frame ones, with some missing. The data contain about 280,000 clones, just over 85% of them singletons. The CDR3 consists of 15 residues. V lost 4 bases and J lost 4; bases outside the gene matches: 10. Germline V gene sequence: CDR1 SEHNR, CDR2 FQNEAQ (reference sequence). Sequencing was done on a sample of peripheral blood. The sequence derives from a woman aged 25-40 years with active or convalescent COVID-19. The genes are TRBV7-9 and TRBJ2-7; 7 bases line up with TRBD2. The CDR3 loop is CASSSWGRAIYEQYF. The DNA for the CDR3 is TGTGCCAGCAGCTCCTGGGGGAGGGCTATTTACGAGCAGTACTTC.